This T cell receptor (beta chain) was documented in a study of shared clonotypes between healthy human individuals. Study details: A couple of women and three men aged 18 to 49 made up the donors.

Libraries were prepared by immunoSEQ multiplex PCR; TCRdb keeps only in-frame clonotypes and omits some of them. The table includes around 500,000 clones, 79% detected once. The CDR3 sequence is 14 residues long. Deletions cut 4 bases from V and 0 bases from J, with 12 bases between. Germline V gives CDR1 GTSNPN, CDR2 SVGIG (reference sequence). This clonotype was sampled from a woman aged 40 to 55 in good health. Some clones in this sample may be carry-over from other donors' samples. The V gene is TRBV30, the J gene TRBJ1-1, with D unresolved. Material: PBMCs. The CDR3 DNA is TGTGCCTGGACCCCTGGGTACATGAACACTGAAGCTTTCTTT. Its protein is CAWTPGYMNTEAFF.